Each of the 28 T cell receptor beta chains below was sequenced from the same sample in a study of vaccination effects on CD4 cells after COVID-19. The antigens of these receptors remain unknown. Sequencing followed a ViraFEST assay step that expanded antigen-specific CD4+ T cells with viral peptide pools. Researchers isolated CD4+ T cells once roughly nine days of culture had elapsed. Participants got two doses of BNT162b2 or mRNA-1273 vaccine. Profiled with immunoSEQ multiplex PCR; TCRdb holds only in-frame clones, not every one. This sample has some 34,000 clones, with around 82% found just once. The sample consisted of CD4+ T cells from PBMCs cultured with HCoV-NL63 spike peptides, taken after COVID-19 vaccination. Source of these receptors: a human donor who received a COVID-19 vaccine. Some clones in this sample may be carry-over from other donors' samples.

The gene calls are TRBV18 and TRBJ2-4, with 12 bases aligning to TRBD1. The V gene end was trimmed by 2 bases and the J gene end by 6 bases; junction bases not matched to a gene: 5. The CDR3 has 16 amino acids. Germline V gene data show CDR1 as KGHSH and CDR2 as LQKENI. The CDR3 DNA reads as TGTGCCAGCTCACCAGGGACAGGGGGCCAACCAAACATTCAGTACTTC. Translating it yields CASSPGTGGQPNIQYF.

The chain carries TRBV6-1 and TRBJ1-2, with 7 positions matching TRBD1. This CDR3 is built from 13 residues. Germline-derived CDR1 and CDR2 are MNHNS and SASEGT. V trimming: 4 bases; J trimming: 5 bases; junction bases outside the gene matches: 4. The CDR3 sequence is CASSAQGRYGYTF. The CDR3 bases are TGTGCCAGCAGTGCACAGGGGAGGTATGGCTACACCTTC.

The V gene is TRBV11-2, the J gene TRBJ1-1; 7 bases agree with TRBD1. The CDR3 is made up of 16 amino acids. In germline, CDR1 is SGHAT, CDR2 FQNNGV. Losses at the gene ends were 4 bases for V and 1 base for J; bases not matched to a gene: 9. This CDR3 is CASSSRPGQRNTEAFF. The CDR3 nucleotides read TGTGCCAGCAGCTCTAGGCCGGGACAGAGGAACACTGAAGCTTTCTTT.

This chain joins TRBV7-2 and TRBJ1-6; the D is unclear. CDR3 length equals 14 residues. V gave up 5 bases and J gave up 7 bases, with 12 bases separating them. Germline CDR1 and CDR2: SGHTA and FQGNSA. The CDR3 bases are TGTGCCAGCAGCCTCAATCCGGCGAATTCACCCCTCCACTTT. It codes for CASSLNPANSPLHF.

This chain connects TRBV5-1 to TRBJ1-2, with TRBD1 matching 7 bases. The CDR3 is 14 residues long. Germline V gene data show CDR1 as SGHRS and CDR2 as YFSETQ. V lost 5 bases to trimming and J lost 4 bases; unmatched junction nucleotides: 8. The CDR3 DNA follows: TGCGCCAGCAGGACGACAGGGATTGGCTATGGCTACACCTTC. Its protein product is CASRTTGIGYGYTF.

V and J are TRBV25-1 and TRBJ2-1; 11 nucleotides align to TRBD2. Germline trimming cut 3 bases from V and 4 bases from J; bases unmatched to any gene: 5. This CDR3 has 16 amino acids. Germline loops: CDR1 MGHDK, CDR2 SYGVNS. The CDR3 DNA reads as TGTGCCAGCAGTGACCCGGCTAGCGGGGGGTACAATGAGCAGTTCTTC. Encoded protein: CASSDPASGGYNEQFF.

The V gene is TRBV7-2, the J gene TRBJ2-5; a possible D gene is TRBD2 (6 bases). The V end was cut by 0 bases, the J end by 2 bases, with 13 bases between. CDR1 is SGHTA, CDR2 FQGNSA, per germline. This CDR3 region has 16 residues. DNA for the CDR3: TGTGCCAGCAGCTTAGCGTTTCGGGGGAGGCAAGAGACCCAGTACTTC. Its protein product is CASSLAFRGRQETQYF.

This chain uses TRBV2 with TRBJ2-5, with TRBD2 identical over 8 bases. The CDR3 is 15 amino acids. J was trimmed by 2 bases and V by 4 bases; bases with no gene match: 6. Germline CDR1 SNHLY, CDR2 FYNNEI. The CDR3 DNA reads TGTGCCAGCAGTGGGGAGCGGGGGAGTCAAGAGACCCAGTACTTC. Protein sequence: CASSGERGSQETQYF.

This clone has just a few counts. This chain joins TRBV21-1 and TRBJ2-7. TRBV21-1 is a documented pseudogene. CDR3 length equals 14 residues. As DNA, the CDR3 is TGTGCCAGCAGCAAAGAAGATAGGGACTACGAGCAGTACGTC. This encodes CASSKEDRDYEQYV.

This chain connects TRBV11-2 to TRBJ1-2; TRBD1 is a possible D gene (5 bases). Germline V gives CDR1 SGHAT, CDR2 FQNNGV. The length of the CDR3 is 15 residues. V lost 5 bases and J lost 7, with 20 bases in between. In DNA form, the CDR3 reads TGTGCCAGCAGCCAAGGGTTCTGGGGGGTGGGTGGCTACACCTTC. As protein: CASSQGFWGVGGYTF.

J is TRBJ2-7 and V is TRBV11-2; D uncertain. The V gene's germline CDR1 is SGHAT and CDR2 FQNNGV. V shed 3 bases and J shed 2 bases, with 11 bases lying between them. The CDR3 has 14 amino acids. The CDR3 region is CASSLMSGTYEQYV. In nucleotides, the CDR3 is TGTGCCAGCAGCTTGATGTCAGGAACCTACGAGCAGTACGTC.

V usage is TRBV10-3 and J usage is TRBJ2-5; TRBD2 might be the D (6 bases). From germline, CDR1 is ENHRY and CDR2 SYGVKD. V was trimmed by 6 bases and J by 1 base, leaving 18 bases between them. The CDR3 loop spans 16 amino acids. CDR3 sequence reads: CAIRDGGATTQETQYF. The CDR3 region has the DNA TGTGCCATCAGGGACGGGGGAGCGACTACCCAAGAGACCCAGTACTTC.

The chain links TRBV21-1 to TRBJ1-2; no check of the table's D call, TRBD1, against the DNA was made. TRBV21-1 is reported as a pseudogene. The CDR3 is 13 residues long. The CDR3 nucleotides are TGTGCCAGCAGCAAAGAAACAGGGTGGGGCTACACCTTC. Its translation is CASSKETGWGYTF.

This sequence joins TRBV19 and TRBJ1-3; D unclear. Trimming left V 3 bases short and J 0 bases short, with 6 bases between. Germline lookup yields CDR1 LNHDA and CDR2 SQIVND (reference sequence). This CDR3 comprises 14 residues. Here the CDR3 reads CASSIQFSGNTIYF. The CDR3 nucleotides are TGTGCCAGTAGTATCCAGTTCTCTGGAAACACCATATATTTT.

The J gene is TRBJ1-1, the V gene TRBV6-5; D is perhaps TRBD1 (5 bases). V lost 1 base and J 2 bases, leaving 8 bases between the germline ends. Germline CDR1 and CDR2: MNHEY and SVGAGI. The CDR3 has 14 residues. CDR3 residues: CASSYYDRNTEAFF. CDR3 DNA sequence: TGTGCCAGCAGTTACTATGACAGAAACACTGAAGCTTTCTTT.

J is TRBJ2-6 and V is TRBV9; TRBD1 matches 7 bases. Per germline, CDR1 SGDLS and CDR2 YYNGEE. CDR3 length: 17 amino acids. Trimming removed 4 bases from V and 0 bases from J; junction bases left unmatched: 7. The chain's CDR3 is CASSTGAQSSGANVLTF. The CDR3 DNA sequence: TGTGCCAGCAGCACAGGGGCCCAAAGCTCTGGGGCCAACGTCCTGACTTTC.

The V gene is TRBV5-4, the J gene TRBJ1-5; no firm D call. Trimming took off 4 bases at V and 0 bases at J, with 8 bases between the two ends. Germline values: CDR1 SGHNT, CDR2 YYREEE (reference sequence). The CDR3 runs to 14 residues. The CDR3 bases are TGTGCCAGCAGCGTCGCTAATAGCAATCAGCCCCAGCATTTT. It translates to CASSVANSNQPQHF.

CDR3: CASSFSRGNTEAFF. CDR3 DNA: TGTGCCAGCAGCTTTTCAAGGGGGAACACTGAAGCTTTCTTT. V and J are TRBV7-2 and TRBJ1-1, with a tentative D call TRBD1 (5 bases). In germline, CDR1 is SGHTA, CDR2 FQGNSA. Trimming pared 3 bases from V and 1 base from J, leaving 9 bases between. CDR3 length equals 14 residues.

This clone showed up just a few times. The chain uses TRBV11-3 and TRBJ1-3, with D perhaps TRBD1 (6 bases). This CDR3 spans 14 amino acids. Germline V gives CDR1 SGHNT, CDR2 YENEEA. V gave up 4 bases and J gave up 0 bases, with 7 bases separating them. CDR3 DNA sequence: TGTGCCAGCAGCTCGGACAGCTCTGGAAACACCATATATTTT. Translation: CASSSDSSGNTIYF.

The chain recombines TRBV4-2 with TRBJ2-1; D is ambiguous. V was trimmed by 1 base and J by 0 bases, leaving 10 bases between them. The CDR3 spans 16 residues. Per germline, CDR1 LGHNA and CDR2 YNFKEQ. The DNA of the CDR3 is TGTGCCAGCAGCCAAGGTGGAGTGAGCTCCTACAATGAGCAGTTCTTC. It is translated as CASSQGGVSSYNEQFF.

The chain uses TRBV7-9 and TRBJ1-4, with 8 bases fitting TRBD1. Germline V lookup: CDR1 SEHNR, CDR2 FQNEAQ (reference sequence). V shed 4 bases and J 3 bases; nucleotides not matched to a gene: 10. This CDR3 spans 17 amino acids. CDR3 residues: CASSSAIQGAANEKLFF. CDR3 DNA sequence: TGTGCCAGCAGCTCAGCAATCCAGGGGGCAGCTAATGAAAAACTGTTTTTT.

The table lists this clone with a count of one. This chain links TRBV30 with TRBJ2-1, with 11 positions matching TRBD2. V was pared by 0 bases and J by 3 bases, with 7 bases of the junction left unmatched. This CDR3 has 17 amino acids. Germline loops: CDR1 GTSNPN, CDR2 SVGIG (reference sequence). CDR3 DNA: TGTGCCTGGAGTGTACTCTCACTAGCGGGGGACTACAATGAGCAGTTCTTC. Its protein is CAWSVLSLAGDYNEQFF.

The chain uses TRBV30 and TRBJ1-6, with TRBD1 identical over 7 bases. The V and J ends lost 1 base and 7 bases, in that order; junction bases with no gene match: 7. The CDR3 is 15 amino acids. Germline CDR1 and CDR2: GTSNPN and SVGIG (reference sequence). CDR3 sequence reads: CAWSADGTANSPLHF. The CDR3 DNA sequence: TGTGCCTGGAGTGCCGACGGGACAGCCAATTCACCCCTCCACTTT.

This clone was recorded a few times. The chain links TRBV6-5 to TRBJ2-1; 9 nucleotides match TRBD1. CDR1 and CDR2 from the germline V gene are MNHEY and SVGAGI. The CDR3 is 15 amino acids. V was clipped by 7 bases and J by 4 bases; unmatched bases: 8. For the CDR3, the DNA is TGTGCCAGCACCAACACAGGGGGCCGTTACAATGAGCAGTTCTTC. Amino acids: CASTNTGGRYNEQFF.

Here the CDR3 reads CASRLRDSDSPLHF. CDR3 coding DNA: TGTGCCAGCAGACTCCGGGACAGCGATTCACCCCTCCACTTT. The chain couples TRBV2 to TRBJ1-6; 7 bases are a match to TRBD1. The CDR3 sequence is 14 residues long. V shed 6 bases and J 8 bases; nucleotides not matched to a gene: 7. Germline CDR1 SNHLY, CDR2 FYNNEI.

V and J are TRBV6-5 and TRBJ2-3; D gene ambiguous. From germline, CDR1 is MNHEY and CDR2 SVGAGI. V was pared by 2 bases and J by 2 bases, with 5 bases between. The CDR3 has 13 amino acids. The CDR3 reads CASSYTLTDTQYF. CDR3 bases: TGTGCCAGCAGTTACACCCTCACAGATACGCAGTATTTT.

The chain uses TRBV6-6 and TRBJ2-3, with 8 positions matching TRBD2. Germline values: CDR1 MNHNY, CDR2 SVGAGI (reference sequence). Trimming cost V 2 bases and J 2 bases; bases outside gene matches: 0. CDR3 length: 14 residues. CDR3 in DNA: TGTGCCAGCAGTTACGGACTAGCCACAGATACGCAGTATTTT. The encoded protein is CASSYGLATDTQYF.

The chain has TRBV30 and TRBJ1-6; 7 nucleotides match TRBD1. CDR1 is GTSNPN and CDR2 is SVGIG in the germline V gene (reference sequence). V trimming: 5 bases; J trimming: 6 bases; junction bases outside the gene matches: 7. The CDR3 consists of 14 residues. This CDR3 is CAWSRGQFNSPLHF. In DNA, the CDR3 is TGTGCCTGGTCTCGGGGACAGTTTAATTCACCCCTCCACTTT.